What follows are 9 T cell receptor beta chains derived from one specimen sequenced in a study of cytomegalovirus exposure and HLA in healthy donors. Primers: 60 Vbeta forward and 13 Jbeta reverse. Using immunoSEQ multiplex PCR, the repertoire was profiled, and TCRdb retains in-frame clones only, with some absent. Here the sample spans 85,000 to 100,000 clones, roughly 77% being singletons. Sequenced: PBMCs. The receptor set was obtained from a man younger than 40 in good health and CMV-seronegative.

This chain uses TRBV6-1 with TRBJ2-7, with 12 positions matching TRBD2. Germline CDR1 and CDR2: MNHNS and SASEGT. This CDR3 has 15 residues. Trimming at V came to 3 bases and at J to 0 bases, leaving 0 bases not matched to a gene. CDR3 residues: CASSETSGSSYEQYF. The CDR3 coding sequence is TGTGCCAGCAGTGAGACTAGCGGGAGCTCCTACGAGCAGTACTTC.

In this sample, this clone turned up once. V gene TRBV6-6 combines with J gene TRBJ2-1; tentatively, D is TRBD2 (5 bases). CDR1 and CDR2 from the germline V gene are MNHNY and SVGAGI (reference sequence). V dropped 4 bases and J dropped 2 bases, with 12 bases sitting between them. The CDR3 consists of 15 residues. The CDR3 sequence is CASSSVPGTYNEQFF. The CDR3 DNA sequence: TGTGCCAGCAGTTCGGTTCCGGGAACCTACAATGAGCAGTTCTTC.

The chain couples TRBV28 to TRBJ1-2; TRBD1 matches at 10 bases. Germline V gene sequence: CDR1 MDHEN, CDR2 SYDVKM. The CDR3 extends over 15 amino acids. J gave up 7 bases and V 6 bases, and 11 bases lay outside the gene matches. The CDR3: CASSPEGTGVSGYTF. The CDR3 DNA reads TGTGCCAGCAGCCCCGAGGGGACAGGGGTGTCTGGCTACACCTTC.

This clone appeared a few times. This chain connects TRBV19 to TRBJ2-7; 7 bases agree with TRBD1. CDR1 LNHDA and CDR2 SQIVND come from the germline V gene (reference sequence). V shed 7 bases and J 5 bases; nucleotides not matched to a gene: 8. The CDR3 contains 13 residues. In DNA, the CDR3 is TGTGCCAGTACCCGCTGGGACAGTGACGAGCAGTACTTC. It yields the protein CASTRWDSDEQYF.

This clone was seen once. The chain combines TRBV30 with TRBJ2-1, with D perhaps TRBD1 (5 bases). From germline, CDR1 is GTSNPN and CDR2 SVGIG (reference sequence). CDR3 length: 13 amino acids. Trimming shortened V by 4 bases and J by 4 bases, and 11 bases separated the two germline ends. Here the CDR3 reads CAWNRLTYNEQFF. DNA of the CDR3: TGTGCCTGGAACAGGCTAACGTACAATGAGCAGTTCTTC.

The V and J genes are TRBV6-5 and TRBJ1-6; TRBD1 agrees at 8 bases. Germline loops: CDR1 MNHEY, CDR2 SVGAGI. The length of the CDR3 is 15 residues. V was clipped by 6 bases and J by 9 bases; unmatched bases: 10. CDR3 DNA: TGTGCCAGCAGCCCCCTCAGGGGGCAAGCTTCACCCCTCCACTTT. This gives the protein CASSPLRGQASPLHF.

This clone came up once. This rearrangement joins TRBV4-1 to TRBJ2-1, with 11 bases identical to TRBD2. From germline, CDR1 is MGHRA and CDR2 YSYEKL. The CDR3 totals 17 residues. The ends lost 0 bases at V and 10 bases at J; junction bases unmatched: 11. CDR3 sequence: CASSQESATSGTLEQFF. The CDR3 DNA follows: TGCGCCAGCAGCCAAGAGTCGGCGACTAGCGGGACCTTGGAGCAGTTCTTC.

The chain links TRBV7-9 to TRBJ1-1; possible D gene TRBD1, 6 bases. The CDR3 extends over 14 amino acids. CDR1 and CDR2 from the germline V gene are SEHNR and FQNEAQ (reference sequence). Trimming pared 5 bases from V and 1 base from J, leaving 11 bases between. The CDR3 reads CASSTVTGNTEAFF. The DNA for the CDR3 is TGTGCCAGCAGCACCGTGACAGGGAACACTGAAGCTTTCTTT.

The chain uses TRBV30 and TRBJ1-2, with 7 bases identical to TRBD1. After removal of 8 bases from V and 4 bases from J, the junction contained 7 bases not matched to a gene. There are 12 residues in the CDR3. Germline assignment: CDR1 GTSNPN and CDR2 SVGIG (reference sequence). In DNA, the CDR3 is TGTGCCACCCACAGGGGAAGCTATGGCTACACCTTC. The encoded protein is CATHRGSYGYTF.